One sample yielded the 17 T cell receptor beta chains listed below, sequenced in a study of cytomegalovirus exposure and HLA in healthy donors. This table comes from immunoSEQ multiplex PCR, and its TCRdb copy is limited to in-frame clones, with some not included. This sample has roughly 90,000 clones, with roughly 85% found just once. The specimen sequenced was PBMCs. The receptors stem from a man aged 18 to 30 in good health and CMV-seropositive.

V gene TRBV6-6 combines with J gene TRBJ2-7; 10 positions match TRBD2. This CDR3 spans 14 amino acids. V was clipped by 5 bases and J by 0 bases; unmatched bases: 1. Germline V gene sequence: CDR1 MNHNY, CDR2 SVGAGI (reference sequence). CDR3 loop: CASSEREGSYEQYF. The CDR3 bases are TGTGCCAGCAGTGAGCGGGAGGGCTCCTACGAGCAGTACTTC.

Notes on this clone: One end of the junction does not line up with germline, which may come from a read error. In the same sample, other DNA sequences code for this CDR3. The gene calls are TRBV5-1 and TRBJ2-3, with 10 bases fitting TRBD2. CDR3 length: 16 amino acids. CDR1 SGHRS and CDR2 YFSETQ come from the germline V gene. CDR3 region: CASSGVAGGTTDTQYF. In nucleotides, the CDR3 is TGTGCCAGCAGCGGGGTAGCGGGAGGAACCACAGATACGCAGTATTTT.

The chain links TRBV7-2 to TRBJ2-7; D perhaps matches TRBD2 (5 bases). From germline, CDR1 is SGHTA and CDR2 FQGNSA. The CDR3 length is 15 residues. The V and J ends lost 3 bases and 0 bases respectively, with 12 bases between them. The CDR3 reads CASSFLLGSSYEQYV. The CDR3 nucleotides are TGTGCCAGCAGCTTTCTTTTGGGGAGCTCCTACGAGCAGTACGTC.

The V and J genes are TRBV2 and TRBJ2-3; the match to TRBD1 covers 7 bases. CDR1 and CDR2 (germline): SNHLY, FYNNEI. This CDR3 spans 15 amino acids. V was clipped by 3 bases and J by 4 bases; unmatched bases: 7. For the CDR3, the DNA is TGTGCCAGCAGTGAGGACAGGTTGAATTCAGATACGCAGTATTTT. This translates into CASSEDRLNSDTQYF. The full variable domain, rest sourced from reference TRBV2 and TRBJ2-3, is EPEVTQTPSHQVTQMGQEVILRCVPISNHLYFYWYRQILGQKVEFLVSFYNNEISEKSEIFDDQFSVERPDGSNFTLKIRSTKLEDSAMYFCASSEDRLNSDTQYFGPGTRLTVL.

The genes are TRBV5-1 and TRBJ2-1; D may be TRBD2 (5 bases). Trimming removed 2 bases at V and 8 bases at J, with 14 bases between. Germline V gives CDR1 SGHRS, CDR2 YFSETQ. The CDR3 is 14 residues long. The chain's CDR3 is CASSFRGPSDEQFF. The CDR3 DNA reads as TGCGCCAGCAGCTTCCGCGGGCCGTCGGATGAGCAGTTCTTC.

This clone was recorded once. This chain links TRBV5-1 with TRBJ2-3; D is possibly TRBD2 (6 bases). This CDR3 comprises 14 residues. Germline CDR1 is SGHRS and CDR2 is YFSETQ. V was shortened by 0 bases and J by 2 bases, with 7 bases between the two germline ends. CDR3 nucleotide sequence: TGCGCCAGCAGCTTGGCGGGAGACACAGATACGCAGTATTTT. Translation gives CASSLAGDTDTQYF.

V usage is TRBV13 and J usage is TRBJ2-2; D not certain. This CDR3 is 12 amino acids long. Trimming left V 5 bases short and J 6 bases short, with 7 bases between. Germline assignment: CDR1 PRHDT and CDR2 FYEKMQ (reference sequence). CDR3 DNA sequence: TGTGCCAGCAGCCCCTCGTCCGGGGAGCTGTTTTTT. The encoded protein is CASSPSSGELFF.

This clone was seen once. This chain connects TRBV11-3 to TRBJ2-1; D is unclear. In germline, CDR1 is SGHNT, CDR2 YENEEA. The CDR3 is made up of 16 amino acids. V lost 1 base to trimming and J lost 0 bases, with 10 bases between them. The CDR3 is CASSLGYGSSYNEQFF. The CDR3 DNA is TGTGCCAGCAGCTTAGGATACGGTAGCTCCTACAATGAGCAGTTCTTC.

The rearrangement joins TRBV6-6 to TRBJ1-2; tentatively, D is TRBD1 (5 bases). Germline V lookup: CDR1 MNHNY, CDR2 SVGAGI (reference sequence). V lost 2 bases, J lost 6 bases, and 16 bases lay in between. This CDR3 spans 15 amino acids. The CDR3 nucleotides are TGTGCCAGCAGTTACGTGGATGCTGGAGGGGATGGCTACACCTTC. Protein sequence: CASSYVDAGGDGYTF.

The CDR3 nucleotides read TGTGCCAGCAGCGGAGCGGGAGGGCAAGAGACCCAGTACTTC. This translates into CASSGAGGQETQYF. The chain recombines TRBV2 with TRBJ2-5; 10 bases are shared with TRBD2. The CDR3 loop spans 14 amino acids. Germline V gene lookup returns CDR1 SNHLY and CDR2 FYNNEI. V was pared by 6 bases and J by 2 bases, with 3 bases of the junction left unmatched. Supplemented by reference TRBV2 and TRBJ2-5, the full variable domain reads EPEVTQTPSHQVTQMGQEVILRCVPISNHLYFYWYRQILGQKVEFLVSFYNNEISEKSEIFDDQFSVERPDGSNFTLKIRSTKLEDSAMYFCASSGAGGQETQYFGPGTRLLVL.

This rearrangement joins TRBV5-1 to TRBJ1-1; D might be TRBD1 (5 bases). There are 13 residues in the CDR3. In germline, CDR1 is SGHRS, CDR2 YFSETQ. The germline V and J ends were trimmed by 2 bases and 8 bases, with 13 bases remaining between them. This chain's CDR3 is CASSFGQGWEAFF. The CDR3 DNA reads as TGCGCCAGCAGCTTTGGGCAGGGCTGGGAAGCTTTCTTT. The whole variable domain, filled in from reference TRBV5-1 and TRBJ1-1, reads KAGVTQTPRYLIKTRGQQVTLSCSPISGHRSVSWYQQTPGQGLQFLFEYFSETQRNKGNFPGRFSGRQFSNSRSEMNVSTLELGDSALYLCASSFGQGWEAFFGQGTRLTVV.

The V call is TRBV7-2, the J call TRBJ2-7, with a weak D call TRBD1 (6 bases). This CDR3 comprises 12 residues. V lost 5 bases and J lost 5, with 10 bases in between. Germline CDR1 and CDR2: SGHTA and FQGNSA. This CDR3 reads CASSVDRNEQYF. Here the CDR3 DNA reads TGTGCCAGCAGCGTAGACAGGAACGAGCAGTACTTC.

J is TRBJ2-7 and V is TRBV29-1; D is perhaps TRBD2 (5 bases). The ends were cut back, 1 base at V and 3 bases at J, with 7 bases in the middle. Per the germline V gene, CDR1 is SQVTM and CDR2 is ANQGSEA. There are 12 residues in the CDR3. CDR3 amino acids: CSVEAGNYEQYF. CDR3 sequence (DNA): TGCAGCGTTGAAGCCGGGAACTACGAGCAGTACTTC.

The chain employs TRBV29-1 and TRBJ1-2; D is unresolved. The CDR3 extends over 11 amino acids. V lost 4 bases and J lost 2, with 5 bases in between. CDR1 and CDR2 (germline): SQVTM, ANQGSEA. CDR3 sequence reads: CSVGGNYGYTF. The CDR3 region has the DNA TGCAGCGTTGGAGGGAACTATGGCTACACCTTC.

The CDR3: CASSLTGTGWHEQYV. The CDR3, as DNA: TGTGCCAGCAGCCTGACCGGGACAGGGTGGCACGAGCAGTACGTC. The rearrangement joins TRBV6-6 to TRBJ2-7, with 9 bases aligning to TRBD1. Germline CDR1 is MNHNY and CDR2 is SVGAGI (reference sequence). V was clipped by 6 bases and J by 5 bases; unmatched bases: 11. This CDR3 has 15 residues.

The chain has TRBV9 and TRBJ2-2, with 10 bases aligning to TRBD2. V shed 4 bases and J 7 bases; nucleotides not matched to a gene: 19. The CDR3 consists of 19 residues. Germline CDR1 reads SGDLS; CDR2 reads YYNGEE. CDR3 sequence (DNA): TGTGCCAGCAGCTCCCGGGGGCCGACTAGCGGGCCTTCTAGCGGGGAGCTGTTTTTT. Translated: CASSSRGPTSGPSSGELFF. Full variable domain (outside the CDR3, taken from reference TRBV9 and TRBJ2-2): DSGVTQTPKHLITATGQRVTLRCSPRSGDLSVYWYQQSLDQGLQFLIQYYNGEERAKGNILERFSAQQFPDLHSELNLSSLELGDSALYFCASSSRGPTSGPSSGELFFGEGSRLTVL.

This clone appeared a single time. The chain couples TRBV28 to TRBJ1-5, with 8 bases matching TRBD1. J lost 6 bases, V lost 4 bases, and 11 bases had no gene match. Germline V gene sequence: CDR1 MDHEN, CDR2 SYDVKM. This CDR3 spans 16 amino acids. DNA of the CDR3: TGTGCCAGCAGTTCCACCGGACAGGGCTACAGTCAGCCCCAGCATTTT. Protein product: CASSSTGQGYSQPQHF.